A selection of T cell receptor beta chains follows, all from one sample in a study of blood T cell repertoires in COVID-19. Some clones are missing from TCRdb's copy, which holds only in-frame ones; the method was immunoSEQ multiplex PCR. The sample carries about 96,000 clones, roughly 80% recorded once. Sequencing input: peripheral blood. These receptors came from a woman aged 60-75 years with acute or convalescent COVID-19. Each CDR3 is given with its conserved first and last residue. Each record gives: clone size, V gene, D gene, J gene, CDR3 DNA, CDR3 protein. A D gene is named only where the DNA matches it firmly. The size of a clone is reported for some rows only, either as once, few or many, or as a class for expanded clones.

>.|TRBV6-5|.|TRBJ2-1
TGTGCCAGCAGTTCGATTGTCGGGGGTTGGTTCTTC
CASSSIVGGWFF
>.|TRBV5-1|.|TRBJ1-4
TGCGCCAGCAGCTTGGGCAGGGATGAAAAACTGTTTTTT
CASSLGRDEKLFF
>.|TRBV6-2/TRBV6-3|TRBD1|TRBJ2-7
TGTGCCAGCAGTTACTCGGGACAGGGGGCCTCCTACGAGCAGTACTTC
CASSYSGQGASYEQYF
>once|TRBV2|.|TRBJ1-1
TGTGCCAGCAGGCTGGGGAGGGACACTGAAGCTTTCTTT
CASRLGRDTEAFF
>.|TRBV6-2/TRBV6-3|.|TRBJ1-5
TGTGCCAGCAGTTATGATTCGGGGAGGGAACCTAATCAGCCCCAGCATTTT
CASSYDSGREPNQPQHF
>.|TRBV5-1|.|TRBJ1-4
TGCGCCAGCAGCTTGGTCCAGGGAAATGAAAAACTGTTTTTT
CASSLVQGNEKLFF
>few|TRBV9|TRBD1|TRBJ1-4
TGTGCCAGCAGCGATGACAGGGACTCTGCAACTAATGAAAAACTGTTTTTT
CASSDDRDSATNEKLFF
>.|TRBV19|TRBD2|TRBJ2-2
TGTGCCAGTAGTATCTCTAGCGGGGGGGCCGGCGGGGAGCTGTTTTTT
CASSISSGGAGGELFF
>.|TRBV7-2|.|TRBJ2-1
TGTGCCAGCAGCCCCCAGACTAATTACAATGAGCAGTTCTTC
CASSPQTNYNEQFF
>.|TRBV28|.|TRBJ1-6
TGTGCCAGCAGTCCCGGGGTCTATAATTCACCCCTCCACTTT
CASSPGVYNSPLHF
>.|TRBV29-1|TRBD2|TRBJ2-5
TGCAGCGTTGAAGTAGCGGGGGGTGAGACCCAGTACTTC
CSVEVAGGETQYF
>.|TRBV5-1|.|TRBJ1-4
TGCGCCAGCAGCTTGGGATTTGGCGGGGGTAGACCAACTAATGAAAAACTGTTTTTT
CASSLGFGGGRPTNEKLFF
>.|TRBV19|.|TRBJ2-2
TGTGCCAGTAGTACCCTTGGAGGGGGCGCCGGGGAGCTGTTTTTT
CASSTLGGGAGELFF
>.|TRBV28|.|TRBJ2-7
TGTGCCAGCAGACTTGACTACGAGCAGTACTTC
CASRLDYEQYF
>.|TRBV3-1/TRBV3-2|.|TRBJ2-7
TGTGCCAGCAGCCAAGCTCTGTCCGGCGAGCAGTACTTC
CASSQALSGEQYF
>once|TRBV7-2|TRBD2|TRBJ2-7
TGTGCCAGCAGCAGAGACGGGGGGGGCTCCTACGAGCAGTACTTC
CASSRDGGGSYEQYF
>.|TRBV30|.|TRBJ2-1
TGTGCCTGGAGTGTTCGTCTCCCCAATGAGCAGTTCTTC
CAWSVRLPNEQFF
>.|TRBV7-8|.|TRBJ1-6
TGTGCCAGCAGCTTAGTGAGGCAAGGACACTCACCCCTCCACTTT
CASSLVRQGHSPLHF
>.|TRBV12-5|TRBD1|TRBJ1-6
TGTGCTAGTGGTTTGGCACCGTCAAGGACAGGAGATAATTCACCCCTCCACTTT
CASGLAPSRTGDNSPLHF